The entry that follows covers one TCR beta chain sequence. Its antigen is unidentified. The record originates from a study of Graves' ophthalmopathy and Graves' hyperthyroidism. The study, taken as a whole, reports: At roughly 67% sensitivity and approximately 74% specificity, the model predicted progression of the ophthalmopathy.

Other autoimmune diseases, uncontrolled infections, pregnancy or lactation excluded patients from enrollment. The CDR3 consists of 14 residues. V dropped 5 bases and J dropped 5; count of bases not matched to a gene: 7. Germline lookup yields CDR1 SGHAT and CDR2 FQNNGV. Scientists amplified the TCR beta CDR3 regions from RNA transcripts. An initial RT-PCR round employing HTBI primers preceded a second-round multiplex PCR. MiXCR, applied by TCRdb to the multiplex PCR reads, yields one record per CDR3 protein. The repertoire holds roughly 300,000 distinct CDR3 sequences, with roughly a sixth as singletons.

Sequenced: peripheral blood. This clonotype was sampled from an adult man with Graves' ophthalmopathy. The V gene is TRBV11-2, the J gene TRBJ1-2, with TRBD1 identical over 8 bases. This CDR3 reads CASSIQGAPYGYTF. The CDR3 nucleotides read TGTGCCAGCAGCATCCAGGGGGCCCCTTATGGCTACACCTTC.